This is a list of T cell receptor beta chains from one sample in a study of cytomegalovirus exposure and HLA in healthy donors. Produced via immunoSEQ multiplex PCR; TCRdb's table is partial and in-frame only. This sample has about 140,000 clones, with over 75% found just once. Input material: PBMCs. Receptors were obtained from a man between 35 and 55 years old in good health and CMV-seronegative. Each CDR3 is given with its conserved first and last residue. Fields, in order: V gene, clone size, D gene, J gene, CDR3 protein, CDR3 DNA. D genes are given only for firm matches. Size is omitted from some rows. Given values are once, few, many or a class for expanded clones.

V gene: TRBV5-4; clone size: NA; D gene: NA; J gene: TRBJ2-7; CDR3 protein: CASSVWERKFYEQYF; CDR3 DNA: TGTGCCAGCAGCGTCTGGGAGCGGAAGTTCTACGAGCAGTACTTC
V gene: TRBV6-6; clone size: NA; D gene: NA; J gene: TRBJ1-1; CDR3 protein: CASSVGERVVTEAFF; CDR3 DNA: TGTGCCAGCAGTGTAGGGGAACGGGTCGTCACTGAAGCTTTCTTT
V gene: TRBV15; clone size: NA; D gene: NA; J gene: TRBJ2-3; CDR3 protein: CATASGDHTDTQYF; CDR3 DNA: TGTGCCACCGCGTCGGGGGACCACACAGATACGCAGTATTTT
V gene: TRBV13; clone size: once; D gene: NA; J gene: TRBJ2-1; CDR3 protein: CASSGAGQLRNEQFF; CDR3 DNA: TGTGCCAGCAGCGGGGCCGGCCAGCTACGCAATGAGCAGTTCTTC
V gene: TRBV9; clone size: NA; D gene: TRBD2; J gene: TRBJ2-3; CDR3 protein: CASSPGLAGGVTDTQYF; CDR3 DNA: TGTGCCAGCAGCCCCGGACTAGCGGGGGGTGTCACAGATACGCAGTATTTT
V gene: TRBV27; clone size: NA; D gene: NA; J gene: TRBJ2-7; CDR3 protein: CASSGQGGTYEQYF; CDR3 DNA: TGTGCCAGCAGTGGCCAGGGGGGCACCTACGAGCAGTACTTC
V gene: TRBV7-8; clone size: few; D gene: TRBD1; J gene: TRBJ1-3; CDR3 protein: CASSLAAQGARGNTIYF; CDR3 DNA: TGTGCCAGCAGCTTAGCGGCACAGGGGGCGAGGGGAAACACCATATATTTT
V gene: TRBV4-1; clone size: NA; D gene: NA; J gene: TRBJ2-3; CDR3 protein: CASSQDNYQDTQYF; CDR3 DNA: TGCGCCAGCAGCCAAGATAACTACCAAGATACGCAGTATTTT
V gene: TRBV11-2; clone size: NA; D gene: TRBD2; J gene: TRBJ2-1; CDR3 protein: CASSLLGSGRDNEQFF; CDR3 DNA: TGTGCCAGCAGCTTACTGGGTAGCGGGAGGGACAATGAGCAGTTCTTC
V gene: TRBV27; clone size: NA; D gene: NA; J gene: TRBJ1-1; CDR3 protein: CASGSQGANTEAFF; CDR3 DNA: TGTGCCAGCGGATCACAGGGCGCCAACACTGAAGCTTTCTTT
V gene: TRBV19; clone size: few; D gene: TRBD1; J gene: TRBJ1-1; CDR3 protein: CASSLTGSTEAFF; CDR3 DNA: TGTGCCAGTAGCCTGACAGGGAGCACTGAAGCTTTCTTT
V gene: TRBV6-5; clone size: NA; D gene: TRBD1; J gene: TRBJ2-7; CDR3 protein: CASKGDRGTYEQYF; CDR3 DNA: TGTGCCAGCAAGGGGGACAGGGGGACCTACGAGCAGTACTTC
V gene: TRBV27; clone size: few; D gene: NA; J gene: TRBJ1-6; CDR3 protein: CASSFGGSSPLHF; CDR3 DNA: TGTGCCAGCAGTTTCGGGGGTAGCTCACCCCTCCACTTT
V gene: TRBV30; clone size: NA; D gene: NA; J gene: TRBJ1-1; CDR3 protein: CAWSTGRTEAFF; CDR3 DNA: TGTGCCTGGAGCACAGGGCGGACTGAAGCTTTCTTT
V gene: TRBV10-3; clone size: NA; D gene: TRBD1; J gene: TRBJ2-7; CDR3 protein: CAISETWTGDEEQYF; CDR3 DNA: TGTGCCATCAGTGAGACCTGGACAGGGGACGAGGAGCAGTACTTC
V gene: TRBV5-1; clone size: NA; D gene: TRBD2; J gene: TRBJ2-7; CDR3 protein: CASSSSGLAVGGDSYEQYF; CDR3 DNA: TGCGCCAGCAGCTCTTCGGGACTAGCGGTAGGAGGGGACTCCTACGAGCAGTACTTC
V gene: TRBV30; clone size: NA; D gene: NA; J gene: TRBJ2-2; CDR3 protein: CAWRRAGSGELFF; CDR3 DNA: TGTGCCTGGAGGAGGGCTGGCTCCGGGGAGCTGTTTTTT
V gene: TRBV18; clone size: once; D gene: TRBD1; J gene: TRBJ2-7; CDR3 protein: CASSPVKGAGEQYF; CDR3 DNA: TGTGCCAGCTCACCGGTGAAGGGGGCAGGCGAGCAGTACTTC
V gene: TRBV5-8; clone size: NA; D gene: NA; J gene: TRBJ1-6; CDR3 protein: CASSLALSGSPLHF; CDR3 DNA: TGTGCCAGCAGCTTGGCGCTTTCGGGTTCACCCCTCCACTTT
V gene: TRBV30; clone size: NA; D gene: TRBD2; J gene: TRBJ2-3; CDR3 protein: CAWSVMAGVKDTQYF; CDR3 DNA: TGTGCCTGGAGTGTAATGGCGGGAGTTAAAGATACGCAGTATTTT
V gene: TRBV28; clone size: NA; D gene: NA; J gene: TRBJ1-4; CDR3 protein: CASSIRGMANEKLFF; CDR3 DNA: TGTGCCAGCAGTATCCGGGGAATGGCTAATGAAAAACTGTTTTTT
V gene: TRBV27; clone size: NA; D gene: NA; J gene: TRBJ2-7; CDR3 protein: CASSPSGGYEQYF; CDR3 DNA: TGTGCCAGCAGCCCCTCCGGGGGCTACGAGCAGTACTTC
V gene: TRBV2; clone size: NA; D gene: NA; J gene: TRBJ2-7; CDR3 protein: CASSRRGRESNEQYF; CDR3 DNA: TGTGCCAGCAGCCGAAGGGGCAGGGAAAGCAACGAGCAGTACTTC
V gene: TRBV27; clone size: NA; D gene: TRBD1; J gene: TRBJ2-1; CDR3 protein: CASSLGTGGLNEQFF; CDR3 DNA: TGTGCCAGCAGTTTGGGGACAGGGGGATTAAATGAGCAGTTCTTC
V gene: TRBV7-6; clone size: NA; D gene: TRBD2; J gene: TRBJ2-3; CDR3 protein: CASSLETSGSADTQYF; CDR3 DNA: TGTGCCAGCAGCTTAGAGACTAGCGGGAGTGCAGATACGCAGTATTTT
V gene: TRBV29-1; clone size: NA; D gene: TRBD1; J gene: TRBJ2-2; CDR3 protein: CSVAPQGTGELFF; CDR3 DNA: TGCAGCGTCGCCCCACAGGGGACCGGGGAGCTGTTTTTT
V gene: TRBV7-9; clone size: few; D gene: NA; J gene: TRBJ2-5; CDR3 protein: CASSLLGSSGTQYF; CDR3 DNA: TGTGCCAGCAGCTTACTCGGGTCCTCTGGGACCCAGTACTTC
V gene: TRBV27; clone size: NA; D gene: NA; J gene: TRBJ2-6; CDR3 protein: CASRRQPSGANVLTF; CDR3 DNA: TGTGCCAGCAGGCGACAGCCCTCTGGGGCCAACGTCCTGACTTTC
V gene: TRBV19; clone size: NA; D gene: TRBD1; J gene: TRBJ1-6; CDR3 protein: CASSTGTGGYERNSPLHF; CDR3 DNA: TGTGCCAGTAGCACCGGGACAGGGGGCTACGAGAGGAATTCACCCCTCCACTTT
V gene: TRBV28; clone size: NA; D gene: NA; J gene: TRBJ1-2; CDR3 protein: CASNPDSNYGYTF; CDR3 DNA: TGTGCCAGCAATCCAGATTCTAACTATGGCTACACCTTC
V gene: TRBV4-1; clone size: few; D gene: NA; J gene: TRBJ2-1; CDR3 protein: CASSQQGNEQFF; CDR3 DNA: TGCGCCAGCAGCCAACAGGGAAATGAGCAGTTCTTC